This entry lists 14 T cell receptor beta chains sequenced from one sample in a study of cytomegalovirus exposure and HLA in healthy donors (dated by TCRdb to about 2017). Library prep was done by the immunoSEQ multiplex PCR assay. For the multiplex PCR, a mixture combining 60 forward primers for TCR Vbeta segments and 13 reverse primers for TCR Jbeta segments was used. In TCRdb, the immuneACCESS table is reduced to in-frame sequences with V and J assigned. These tables do not hold every clone; where another copy was compared, an unresolved V gene accounts for under half, and the others remain unexplained. This sample has about 100,000 clones in its table, and 70% to 90% of those were observed once. The ten largest clones add up to approximately 2.8% of the sample. Sequencing was carried out using PBMCs. These receptors were collected from a man aged 40-49 years in good health and CMV-seronegative.

This chain uses TRBV9 with TRBJ1-1, with TRBD1 identical over 8 bases. The CDR3 sequence is 16 residues long. Germline V gene sequence: CDR1 SGDLS, CDR2 YYNGEE. J was trimmed by 0 bases and V by 0 bases; bases with no gene match: 4. Here the CDR3 reads CASSVGAGGLNTEAFF. CDR3 nucleotide sequence: TGTGCCAGCAGCGTAGGGGCAGGGGGCCTGAACACTGAAGCTTTCTTT.

The chain combines TRBV4-1 with TRBJ2-1; D is unclear. V lost 4 bases and J lost 5, with 9 bases in between. Germline CDR1 and CDR2: MGHRA and YSYEKL. The length of the CDR3 is 13 residues. CDR3 residues: CASSRHIDNEQFF. DNA for the CDR3: TGCGCCAGCAGCCGACACATAGACAATGAGCAGTTCTTC.

The rearrangement links TRBV30 to TRBJ2-3; possibly TRBD1 for D (6 bases). Germline V gene data show CDR1 as GTSNPN and CDR2 as SVGIG (reference sequence). V gave up 4 bases and J gave up 1 base, with 6 bases separating them. The CDR3 spans 12 residues. This chain's CDR3 is CAWTGGTDTQYF. For the CDR3, the DNA is TGTGCCTGGACAGGGGGCACAGATACGCAGTATTTT.

The V and J genes are TRBV27 and TRBJ2-7; possible D gene TRBD1, 6 bases. Trimming took 4 bases from V and 3 from J, leaving 13 bases between them. There are 14 residues in the CDR3. Germline loops: CDR1 MNHEY, CDR2 SMNVEV (reference sequence). The CDR3 loop is CASSSGVGYYEQYF. CDR3 sequence (DNA): TGTGCCAGCAGTTCAGGGGTGGGTTACTACGAGCAGTACTTC.

The chain carries TRBV15 and TRBJ1-5; D unresolved. Trimming left V 8 bases short and J 4 bases short, with 21 bases between. This CDR3 has 16 residues. Germline CDR1 LNHNV, CDR2 YYDKDF (reference sequence). The CDR3 DNA reads as TGTGCCACCGGCATCATTTCAGGTTCCGGAAATCAGCCCCAGCATTTT. It specifies CATGIISGSGNQPQHF.

The sample holds a few counts of this clone. CDR3 nucleotide sequence: TGTGCCAGCAGCTCGCCGGACAGGGGTTGGGATTCACCCCTCCACTTT. Translating gives CASSSPDRGWDSPLHF. The chain combines TRBV5-4 with TRBJ1-6, with 9 bases that match TRBD1. The CDR3 extends over 16 amino acids. Germline CDR1 reads SGHNT; CDR2 reads YYREEE (reference sequence). V dropped 3 bases and J dropped 8; count of bases not matched to a gene: 9.

The chain combines TRBV4-1 with TRBJ2-3; the match to TRBD2 covers 11 bases. The trim removed 3 bases at V and 3 bases at J, leaving 8 bases unmatched. There are 17 residues in the CDR3. CDR1 MGHRA and CDR2 YSYEKL come from the germline V gene. The DNA for the CDR3 is TGCGCCAGCAGCCAGGATGACCTAGCGGGGGGAACAGATACGCAGTATTTT. It translates to CASSQDDLAGGTDTQYF.

The chain has TRBV5-1 and TRBJ1-6; D uncertain. Germline V gene lookup returns CDR1 SGHRS and CDR2 YFSETQ. V was trimmed by 4 bases and J by 10 bases, leaving 18 bases between them. CDR3 size: 15 residues. The CDR3 sequence: CASSSSNFVVSPLHF. The CDR3 region has the DNA TGCGCCAGCAGCAGTAGCAATTTTGTGGTCTCACCCCTCCACTTT.

This chain links TRBV29-1 with TRBJ2-1; possibly TRBD1 for D (5 bases). The V end lost 4 bases, the J end lost 6 bases, and 10 bases lay between the germline ends. The CDR3 consists of 12 residues. Germline loops: CDR1 SQVTM, CDR2 ANQGSEA. The chain's CDR3 is CSVVRQTNEQFF. In DNA form, the CDR3 reads TGCAGCGTTGTGAGACAGACCAATGAGCAGTTCTTC.

This chain connects TRBV5-6 to TRBJ2-7; TRBD1 agrees at 7 bases. In germline, CDR1 is SGHDT, CDR2 YYEEEE. This CDR3 has 16 amino acids. V shed 3 bases and J 1 base; nucleotides not matched to a gene: 10. CDR3 protein: CASSSLSDRNSYEQYF. Here the CDR3 DNA reads TGTGCCAGCAGCTCCCTTTCGGACAGGAATTCCTACGAGCAGTACTTC.

CDR3 DNA sequence: TGTGCCAGCAGCTTAGTGACAGGGGCCAACTATGGCTACACCTTC. Its protein is CASSLVTGANYGYTF. This chain joins TRBV7-2 and TRBJ1-2, with TRBD1 matching over 8 bases. Trimming took 1 base from V and 2 from J; bases not matched to a gene: 3. Germline V gene sequence: CDR1 SGHTA, CDR2 FQGNSA. This CDR3 region has 15 residues. Using reference TRBV7-2 and TRBJ1-2 for the parts outside the CDR3, the full variable domain is GAGVSQSPSNKVTEKGKDVELRCDPISGHTALYWYRQSLGQGLEFLIYFQGNSAPDKSGLPSDRFSAERTGGSVSTLTIQRTQQEDSAVYLCASSLVTGANYGYTFGSGTRLTVV.

The rearrangement joins TRBV2 to TRBJ1-5; a possible D gene is TRBD1 (6 bases). V was cut by 6 bases and J by 5 bases, with 17 bases left in between. From germline, CDR1 is SNHLY and CDR2 FYNNEI. The CDR3 totals 15 residues. The CDR3 DNA is TGTGCCAGCAGCCCGAGAGGGACACGAGATCAGCCCCAGCATTTT. This sequence encodes CASSPRGTRDQPQHF.

CDR3: CASSLGFAVLDYTF. The DNA for the CDR3 is TGTGCCAGCAGCTTAGGATTTGCAGTCCTTGACTACACCTTC. The rearrangement joins TRBV7-9 to TRBJ1-2; no clear D gene. Germline CDR1 and CDR2: SEHNR and FQNEAQ (reference sequence). The CDR3 has 14 residues. Trimming took 1 base from V and 10 from J, leaving 16 bases between them.

The CDR3 bases are TGTGCCAGCACCTTCACCGGGACAGCTTCCTACGAGCAGTACTTC. This codes for CASTFTGTASYEQYF. This chain uses TRBV6-6 with TRBJ2-7, with 7 nucleotides matching TRBD1. Germline-derived CDR1 and CDR2 are MNHNY and SVGAGI (reference sequence). V shed 7 bases and J 1 base; nucleotides not matched to a gene: 10. The CDR3 is 15 residues long.